This record covers a single T cell receptor beta chain. Antigen specificity is unknown. TCRdb keeps only in-frame clones here, not all; method: immunoSEQ multiplex PCR. The table lists fewer than 900,000 clones, roughly 90% of them singletons. The sample belongs to a study of Ad26.COV2.S vaccination and SARS-CoV-2 variants. Turning to the study itself: Doses of Ad26.COV2.S were injected into muscle once or twice, 56 days apart. Study observations and caveats: Recipients given vaccine exceeded placebo recipients in spike-specific TCR breadth. Measurements of TCR breadth and depth may have given underestimates of the total T cell responses.

Stated treatment: about 20 received Ad26.COV2.S at low or high dose, single or two shots; 5 received placebo; per-sample allocation not given. Repertoires come from day 63 after the first vaccine or placebo injection. Donor was an adult aged 18-55 years in Boston. This clonotype was sampled from a person aged 18-65 years who received the Ad26.COV2.S COVID-19 vaccine or a placebo. The material sequenced was peripheral blood, taken in a trial of Ad26.COV2.S vaccine versus placebo.

CDR3 amino acids: CASSFRLEGALGEQYF. CDR3 coding DNA: TGTGCCAGCAGCTTTAGGCTTGAGGGGGCGTTGGGCGAGCAGTACTTC. The chain carries TRBV13 and TRBJ2-7; 7 bases are shared with TRBD1. Germline assignment: CDR1 PRHDT and CDR2 FYEKMQ (reference sequence). The junction had 14 bases not matched to a gene; V was cut back by 3 bases and J by 6 bases. There are 16 residues in the CDR3.